This TCR beta chain was sequenced for a study of a mutant IDH1 vaccine in newly diagnosed glioma. The overall study: Vaccination followed radiotherapy alone by 4-6 weeks, or accompanied temozolomide cycles. There were roughly 60% males and roughly 38% females among treated patients, whose mean age was about 40 years. Findings of the study overall: There seemed to be no relation between pseudoprogression and changes in top peripheral T cell clonotypes.

This sample's time point: week 23, last vaccination. Topical imiquimod accompanied each vaccine dose, which consisted of 300 ug of mutant IDH1 20-mer peptide. Donors had new WHO grade 3 or 4 IDH1-mutant, ATRX-lost astrocytomas. TCRdb keeps only in-frame clones here, not all; method: immunoSEQ multiplex PCR. Counted here are 77,000 or so clones, approximately 89% occurring once; the ten biggest clones make up approximately 0.8%. V lost 3 bases, J lost 6 bases, and 4 bases stayed unmatched. Germline values: CDR1 SGHVS, CDR2 FNYEAQ. This CDR3 region has 14 residues. For this clone: Antigen unknown.

The chain combines TRBV7-6 with TRBJ2-1; 8 nucleotides align to TRBD2. Sample: PBMCs, taken from a glioma patient whose treatment included an IDH1 peptide vaccine. This receptor was identified in a woman in her fifties or sixties with glioma. The chain's CDR3 is CASSLSGSFNEQFF. CDR3 nucleotides: TGTGCCAGCAGCTTGAGCGGGAGCTTCAATGAGCAGTTCTTC.